The 30 T cell receptor beta chains in this list originate from one sample, sequenced in a study of identical twins. TCRdb used MiXCR to reprocess the 5' RACE reads, holding one entry per CDR3 protein. The repertoire holds about 720,000 distinct CDR3 sequences, with roughly 20% as singletons. These sequences were also reported in another study, on T cells expressing NK-cell markers.

The sequenced material came from PBMCs. The origin of the receptors is a woman aged 18-30 years in good health.

This clonotype was seen only a few times. V usage is TRBV6-1 and J usage is TRBJ2-1; 11 nucleotides agree with TRBD2. The CDR3 has 16 residues. With 5 bases clipped from V and 8 bases from J, the junction kept 11 bases outside the gene matches. CDR1 is MNHNS, CDR2 SASEGT, per germline. CDR3 residues: CASSPIAGGRLDEQFF. CDR3 DNA: TGTGCCAGCAGTCCAATAGCGGGAGGGCGATTGGATGAGCAGTTCTTC.

This clonotype was observed a handful of times. This rearrangement joins TRBV6-1 to TRBJ1-2; 7 nucleotides agree with TRBD1. This CDR3 spans 13 amino acids. Germline trimming cut 6 bases from V and 8 bases from J; bases unmatched to any gene: 9. Looked up from germline, CDR1 is MNHNS and CDR2 is SASEGT. The CDR3 DNA follows: TGTGCCAGCAGAATTACAGGGGATAGCGGCTACACCTTC. The encoded protein is CASRITGDSGYTF.

This chain uses TRBV3-1 with TRBJ2-5; the match to TRBD2 covers 9 bases. The CDR3 is 16 residues long. Germline V gene data show CDR1 as LGHDT and CDR2 as YNNKEL (reference sequence). Unmatched junction bases numbered 8, after V lost 1 base and J lost 5 bases. CDR3 nucleotide sequence: TGTGCCAGCAGCCAAGCGGTCCTAGCGGGGCTGGAGACCCAGTACTTC. Protein sequence: CASSQAVLAGLETQYF.

This clonotype has just a few counts. The chain employs TRBV6-5 and TRBJ2-7; D is perhaps TRBD1 (5 bases). Trimming pared 2 bases from V and 3 bases from J, leaving 11 bases between. This CDR3 has 14 amino acids. Germline V gene sequence: CDR1 MNHEY, CDR2 SVGAGI. The CDR3 here is CASSYSRDNYEQYF. The CDR3 DNA follows: TGTGCCAGCAGTTACAGCAGGGATAACTACGAGCAGTACTTC.

The chain is built from TRBV5-1 and TRBJ2-5; D unclear. CDR1 SGHRS and CDR2 YFSETQ come from the germline V gene. Trimming stripped 4 bases from V and 7 bases from J, with 20 bases between. There are 15 residues in the CDR3. The CDR3 reads CASSPGSPRAWTQYF. CDR3 nucleotide sequence: TGCGCCAGCAGCCCAGGCAGCCCAAGGGCGTGGACCCAGTACTTC.

The V and J genes are TRBV29-1 and TRBJ1-2; no reliable D call. This CDR3 comprises 14 residues. V lost 7 bases and J lost 0, with 15 bases in between. From germline, CDR1 is SQVTM and CDR2 ANQGSEA. The CDR3 sequence is CSALGLLANYGYTF. DNA for the CDR3: TGCAGCGCCCTTGGTTTGCTAGCTAACTATGGCTACACCTTC.

This clonotype was seen a handful of times. The gene calls are TRBV6-1 and TRBJ1-6; D remains ambiguous. The CDR3 sequence is 14 residues long. Germline CDR1 MNHNS, CDR2 SASEGT. The V end lost 9 bases, the J end lost 0 bases, and 9 bases lay between the germline ends. CDR3 residues: CASLLSSYNSPLHF. The CDR3, as DNA: TGTGCCAGTCTGCTGAGCTCCTATAATTCACCCCTCCACTTT.

The chain couples TRBV20-1 to TRBJ2-5; D is possibly TRBD2 (5 bases). Germline values: CDR1 DFQATT, CDR2 SNEGSKA (reference sequence). CDR3 size: 12 residues. The V gene lost 7 bases and the J gene lost 2 bases, with 11 bases spanning the gap. This CDR3 is CSVLDWQETQYF. The CDR3, as DNA: TGCAGTGTTCTGGACTGGCAAGAGACCCAGTACTTC.

This chain uses TRBV7-9 with TRBJ1-1, with 7 nucleotides matching TRBD1. Germline CDR1 and CDR2: SEHNR and FQNEAQ (reference sequence). V was clipped by 5 bases and J by 6 bases; unmatched bases: 6. The CDR3 contains 13 residues. In DNA form, the CDR3 reads TGTGCCAGCAGCCTGGAACAGGGGCCTGAAGCTTTCTTT. Translation: CASSLEQGPEAFF.

This clonotype was seen only a few times. This chain links TRBV6-5 with TRBJ2-5; D is unresolved. The germline gives CDR1 MNHEY, CDR2 SVGAGI. The V and J ends lost 4 bases and 6 bases respectively, with 21 bases between them. This CDR3 has 16 amino acids. CDR3 loop: CASSSNFQLPVKTQYF. Written as DNA, the CDR3 is TGTGCCAGCAGTTCAAATTTTCAGCTCCCAGTCAAGACCCAGTACTTC.

The sample holds many counts of this clonotype. The V call is TRBV20-1, the J call TRBJ2-6; TRBD1 might be the D (5 bases). The germline CDR1 and CDR2 sequences are DFQATT and SNEGSKA (reference sequence). V lost 6 bases and J lost 4, with 13 bases in between. This CDR3 contains 14 residues. The CDR3 loop reads CSARDSAGANVLTF. The CDR3 DNA reads as TGCAGTGCACGTGACAGTGCCGGGGCCAACGTCCTGACTTTC.

This clonotype has just a few counts. This chain uses TRBV5-1 with TRBJ1-1, with D unresolved. In germline, CDR1 is SGHRS, CDR2 YFSETQ. CDR3 size: 15 residues. The ends were cut back, 4 bases at V and 7 bases at J, with 20 bases in the middle. DNA for the CDR3: TGCGCCAGCAGCATGACTTCTGTTCGGCTTAATGAAGCTTTCTTT. This codes for CASSMTSVRLNEAFF.

CDR3 DNA sequence: TGTGCCAGCAGTTTACTCCACAGGGATTCCTACGAGCAGTACTTC. Its translation is CASSLLHRDSYEQYF. The genes are TRBV27 and TRBJ2-7; TRBD1 might be the D (6 bases). Trimming removed 2 bases from V and 1 base from J, with 12 bases in between. There are 15 residues in the CDR3. Looked up from germline, CDR1 is MNHEY and CDR2 is SMNVEV (reference sequence).

The J gene is TRBJ2-7, the V gene TRBV20-1, with unresolved D. V lost 5 bases, J lost 6 bases, and 17 bases lay in between. CDR3 length equals 13 residues. CDR1 is DFQATT, CDR2 SNEGSKA, per germline (reference sequence). The DNA for the CDR3 is TGCAGTGCTGCCGCTCATGTTGGGTTCGAGCAGTACTTC. This encodes CSAAAHVGFEQYF.

Written as DNA, the CDR3 is TGTGCCACCGAAGGAACCCGGGACTCCTCAGGGAATGAGCAGTTCTTC. This encodes CATEGTRDSSGNEQFF. V usage is TRBV10-3 and J usage is TRBJ2-1; D is possibly TRBD2 (6 bases). The CDR3 sequence is 16 residues long. CDR1 ENHRY and CDR2 SYGVKD come from the germline V gene. V was shortened by 10 bases and J by 7 bases, with 26 bases between the two germline ends.

This clonotype was found a few times. The rearrangement joins TRBV29-1 to TRBJ2-7, with 8 bases identical to TRBD2. The CDR3 contains 14 residues. CDR1 and CDR2 from the germline V gene are SQVTM and ANQGSEA. J gave up 3 bases and V 5 bases, and 9 bases lay outside the gene matches. CDR3 amino acids: CSVSHSGGGYEQYF. As DNA, the CDR3 is TGCAGCGTTTCCCATTCCGGGGGGGGCTACGAGCAGTACTTC.

The chain employs TRBV6-2 or TRBV6-3 and TRBJ2-7; a weak D match, TRBD2 (6 bases). The germline V gene has CDR1 MNHEY and CDR2 SVGEGT. Trimming pared 8 bases from V and 2 bases from J, leaving 10 bases between. The CDR3 is made up of 12 amino acids. The CDR3 region is CASGERAYEQYF. In nucleotides, the CDR3 is TGTGCCAGCGGCGAGCGGGCCTACGAGCAGTACTTC.

This clonotype was observed a few times. The V call is TRBV7-2, the J call TRBJ1-1; D call uncertain. CDR1 and CDR2 (germline): SGHTA, FQGNSA. Trimming pared 5 bases from V and 11 bases from J, leaving 12 bases between. This CDR3 is 11 amino acids long. CDR3 loop: CASSQGFVAFF. For the CDR3, the DNA is TGTGCCAGCAGCCAAGGGTTTGTGGCTTTCTTT.

This sequence joins TRBV6-2 or TRBV6-3 and TRBJ2-1; 8 bases agree with TRBD2. Trimming took 4 bases from V and 4 from J; bases not matched to a gene: 12. The CDR3 extends over 17 amino acids. CDR1 is MNHEY, CDR2 SVGEGT, per germline. DNA for the CDR3: TGTGCCAGCAGTTTCCGGTCTTCCGGGAGGGCATACAATGAGCAGTTCTTC. The encoded protein is CASSFRSSGRAYNEQFF.

This clonotype was detected a few times. The CDR3 region has the DNA TGCAGCGTTCTAGGGGGCAGGAGCACAGATACGCAGTATTTT. Its protein product is CSVLGGRSTDTQYF. The V gene is TRBV29-1, the J gene TRBJ2-3, with 7 bases fitting TRBD1. The trim removed 5 bases at V and 0 bases at J, leaving 5 bases unmatched. The CDR3 spans 14 residues. CDR1 is SQVTM and CDR2 is ANQGSEA in the germline V gene.

J is TRBJ2-7 and V is TRBV21-1; no check of the table's D call, TRBD1, against the DNA was made. TRBV21-1 constitutes a pseudogene. CDR3 size: 13 residues. CDR3 protein: CASNRDISYEQYF. The CDR3 DNA reads as TGTGCCAGCAACCGGGACATATCCTACGAGCAGTACTTC.

The gene calls are TRBV19 and TRBJ1-2, with D possibly matching TRBD1 (5 bases). The CDR3 is made up of 13 amino acids. V was shortened by 5 bases and J by 4 bases, with 11 bases between the two germline ends. Germline lookup yields CDR1 LNHDA and CDR2 SQIVND (reference sequence). The CDR3 DNA reads TGTGCCAGTAGTTGGGGCAGTTTCTATGGCTACACCTTC. Protein: CASSWGSFYGYTF. Full variable domain (missing parts from reference TRBV19 and TRBJ1-2): DGGITQSPKYLFRKEGQNVTLSCEQNLNHDAMYWYRQDPGQGLRLIYYSQIVNDFQKGDIAEGYSVSREKKESFPLTVTSAQKNPTAFYLCASSWGSFYGYTFGSGTRLTVV.

This clonotype was seen a few times. The chain is built from TRBV20-1 and TRBJ2-1; D is unresolved. The V end lost 1 base, the J end lost 0 bases, and 25 bases lay between the germline ends. Per the germline V gene, CDR1 is DFQATT and CDR2 is SNEGSKA (reference sequence). CDR3 length equals 20 residues. CDR3 nucleotides: TGCAGTGCTAGAGTCTTCTTGGGCAGCCCGACCACTCACTCCTACAATGAGCAGTTCTTC. Its translation is CSARVFLGSPTTHSYNEQFF.

In this sample, this clonotype turned up a few times. This chain links TRBV27 with TRBJ2-3; TRBD2 aligns across 15 bases. Germline-derived CDR1 and CDR2 are MNHEY and SMNVEV (reference sequence). The CDR3 length is 16 residues. Trimming took 5 bases from V and 4 from J; bases not matched to a gene: 4. The CDR3 region is CASSQGLAGGSDTQYF. The CDR3 DNA reads TGTGCCAGCAGTCAGGGACTAGCGGGAGGATCAGATACGCAGTATTTT.

This chain uses TRBV10-3 with TRBJ1-2, with a weak D call TRBD1 (5 bases). V was trimmed by 3 bases and J by 3 bases, leaving 14 bases between them. The CDR3 sequence is 15 residues long. Germline V gives CDR1 ENHRY, CDR2 SYGVKD. The CDR3 here is CAISDSFDSYYGYTF. The CDR3 DNA sequence: TGTGCCATCAGTGATTCCTTTGACAGTTACTATGGCTACACCTTC.

J is TRBJ2-5 and V is TRBV20-1; D not resolved. The V end was cut by 0 bases, the J end by 4 bases, with 18 bases between. Germline V gives CDR1 DFQATT, CDR2 SNEGSKA (reference sequence). The CDR3 is 16 amino acids. CDR3 sequence: CSARDRPGVFRETQYF. In nucleotides, the CDR3 is TGCAGTGCTAGAGATCGCCCCGGTGTCTTTCGAGAGACCCAGTACTTC.

This clonotype was counted many times. J is TRBJ1-2 and V is TRBV7-2; 8 nucleotides line up with TRBD1. The CDR3 extends over 13 amino acids. V lost 6 bases and J lost 4; bases outside the gene matches: 4. Per the germline V gene, CDR1 is SGHTA and CDR2 is FQGNSA. This CDR3 is CASSSGQGYGYTF. The CDR3 DNA follows: TGTGCCAGCAGTTCAGGACAGGGCTATGGCTACACCTTC.

The rearrangement uses TRBV18 and TRBJ2-7, with D possibly matching TRBD2 (6 bases). There are 15 residues in the CDR3. Germline V lookup: CDR1 KGHSH, CDR2 LQKENI. V lost 3 bases and J 3 bases, leaving 15 bases between the germline ends. The CDR3 is CASSPGWDFYYEQYF. Written as DNA, the CDR3 is TGTGCCAGCTCACCGGGGTGGGACTTCTACTACGAGCAGTACTTC.

This clonotype came up a few times. The CDR3 reads CASRYRDFSTDTQYF. DNA of the CDR3: TGTGCCAGCAGATATCGGGACTTTAGCACAGATACGCAGTATTTT. The chain uses TRBV7-2 and TRBJ2-3; D perhaps matches TRBD2 (6 bases). This CDR3 region has 15 residues. Per germline, CDR1 SGHTA and CDR2 FQGNSA. Trimming left V 6 bases short and J 0 bases short, with 13 bases between. The variable domain in full, with the rest retrieved from reference TRBV7-2 and TRBJ2-3, is GAGVSQSPSNKVTEKGKDVELRCDPISGHTALYWYRQSLGQGLEFLIYFQGNSAPDKSGLPSDRFSAERTGGSVSTLTIQRTQQEDSAVYLCASRYRDFSTDTQYFGPGTRLTVL.

The V gene is TRBV20-1, the J gene TRBJ2-7, with 9 positions matching TRBD1. The CDR3 spans 13 residues. J was trimmed by 4 bases and V by 6 bases; bases with no gene match: 7. Per germline, CDR1 DFQATT and CDR2 SNEGSKA (reference sequence). As DNA, the CDR3 is TGCAGTGCGCCCGGGACAGGGTGGTACGAGCAGTACTTC. It encodes CSAPGTGWYEQYF.